The next 26 T cell receptor beta chains were all read from a single sample in a study of blood T cell repertoires in COVID-19. Assay: immunoSEQ multiplex PCR; the TCRdb copy retains only in-frame clones and omits some. The table shows roughly 500,000 clones, with roughly 90% occurring only once. Sample: PBMCs or T cells enriched from blood (not recorded which). The receptor set was obtained from a woman aged 40 to 49 who had recovered from COVID-19.

The V gene is TRBV27, the J gene TRBJ2-1; 9 bases are shared with TRBD2. V was pared by 4 bases and J by 9 bases, with 13 bases of the junction left unmatched. This CDR3 comprises 16 residues. Germline V gives CDR1 MNHEY, CDR2 SMNVEV (reference sequence). CDR3 nucleotide sequence: TGTGCCAGCAGTTCCGAAAGGCTAGCGGGAAGTAGTGAGCAGTTCTTC. Its protein product is CASSSERLAGSSEQFF.

This chain links TRBV6-5 with TRBJ2-7; TRBD2 matches 7 bases. Germline lookup yields CDR1 MNHEY and CDR2 SVGAGI. V lost 7 bases and J lost 2; bases outside the gene matches: 8. This CDR3 contains 14 residues. CDR3 amino acids: CASNLAGRAYEQYF. The DNA of the CDR3 is TGTGCCAGCAATCTGGCAGGGAGGGCCTACGAGCAGTACTTC.

This clone was observed a few times. This rearrangement joins TRBV5-1 to TRBJ2-1, with TRBD2 as a possible D gene (7 bases). Trimming left V 2 bases short and J 1 base short, with 13 bases between. Germline V lookup: CDR1 SGHRS, CDR2 YFSETQ. The CDR3 spans 16 residues. The CDR3 region has the DNA TGCGCCAGCAGCTTAAGTGGGAGGGGGTCCTACAATGAGCAGTTCTTC. As protein: CASSLSGRGSYNEQFF.

This chain uses TRBV27 with TRBJ2-5; 11 positions agree with TRBD2. The J segment lost 4 bases and the V segment lost 10 bases, leaving 11 bases of the junction unmatched. CDR1 is MNHEY, CDR2 SMNVEV, per germline (reference sequence). The CDR3 length is 15 residues. The CDR3 protein is CATHPLAGGGETQYF. CDR3 DNA sequence: TGTGCCACCCATCCGCTAGCGGGAGGTGGAGAGACCCAGTACTTC.

The chain couples TRBV25-1 to TRBJ1-1; weak D call: TRBD1 (5 bases). The CDR3 is 14 residues long. The germline V and J ends were trimmed by 6 bases and 3 bases, with 14 bases remaining between them. CDR1 and CDR2 (germline): MGHDK, SYGVNS. This chain's CDR3 is CASRETIGDTEAFF. DNA of the CDR3: TGTGCCAGCAGAGAAACAATAGGGGACACTGAAGCTTTCTTT.

This clone was recorded only once. V is TRBV4-1 and J is TRBJ2-2; D is undetermined. Germline V gene lookup returns CDR1 MGHRA and CDR2 YSYEKL. The CDR3 spans 13 residues. V lost 4 bases and J 4 bases, leaving 7 bases between the germline ends. The CDR3 spells CASSLVATGELFF. The DNA of the CDR3 is TGCGCCAGCAGCCTTGTAGCCACCGGGGAGCTGTTTTTT.

This chain connects TRBV4-2 to TRBJ2-2; TRBD2 agrees at 9 bases. V shed 0 bases, J shed 9 bases, and the junction held 11 bases outside the gene matches. This CDR3 is built from 17 residues. Germline V gene data show CDR1 as LGHNA and CDR2 as YNFKEQ. The CDR3 nucleotides are TGTGCCAGCAGCCAAGATGTGGCTAGCGGGGAGGGTCGGGAGCTGTTTTTT. As protein: CASSQDVASGEGRELFF.

This clone was picked up many times. The chain links TRBV12-5 to TRBJ2-1; unclear D gene. V lost 1 base and J lost 9, with 10 bases in between. The CDR3 runs 13 residues. Germline V gene lookup returns CDR1 LGHNT and CDR2 FRNRAP. CDR3 protein: CASGLDSIGEQFF. As DNA, the CDR3 is TGTGCTAGTGGTTTGGATTCTATTGGTGAGCAGTTCTTC.

The V gene is TRBV4-3, the J gene TRBJ2-7, with 14 bases lining up with TRBD2. From germline, CDR1 is LGHNA and CDR2 YSLEER. V lost 4 bases, J lost 5 bases, and 4 bases stayed unmatched. CDR3 length: 15 residues. The CDR3 DNA sequence: TGCGCCAGCAGCCCGGGACTAGCGGGAGAAGACGAGCAGTACTTC. It encodes CASSPGLAGEDEQYF.

This chain connects TRBV3-1 (or the pseudogene TRBV3-2) to TRBJ2-7, with 12 bases fitting TRBD2. Germline V gives CDR1 LGHDT, CDR2 YNNKEL (reference sequence). The CDR3 extends over 14 amino acids. J was trimmed by 6 bases and V by 5 bases; bases with no gene match: 5. This CDR3 is CASSVASGRGEQYF. CDR3 DNA: TGTGCCAGCAGCGTCGCTAGCGGGAGGGGCGAGCAGTACTTC.

The V gene is TRBV30, the J gene TRBJ1-3; 7 nucleotides agree with TRBD1. This CDR3 comprises 16 residues. Germline loops: CDR1 GTSNPN, CDR2 SVGIG (reference sequence). V was pared by 1 base and J by 4 bases, with 10 bases of the junction left unmatched. In DNA, the CDR3 is TGTGCCTGGAGTGCACGATCAACAGGGGCCGGAAACACCATATATTTT. Its translation is CAWSARSTGAGNTIYF.

The rearrangement links TRBV9 to TRBJ1-1, with TRBD1 identical over 9 bases. The CDR3 has 13 residues. J lost 7 bases, V lost 3 bases, and 4 bases had no gene match. The germline CDR1 and CDR2 sequences are SGDLS and YYNGEE. The CDR3 region is CASSAPGQGEAFF. Here the CDR3 DNA reads TGTGCCAGCAGCGCCCCGGGACAGGGTGAAGCTTTCTTT.

This clone was counted only a few times. The genes are TRBV7-2 and TRBJ1-5; 7 bases match TRBD1. Germline V gene sequence: CDR1 SGHTA, CDR2 FQGNSA. This CDR3 is built from 16 residues. V trimming: 2 bases; J trimming: 1 base; junction bases outside the gene matches: 5. The CDR3, as DNA: TGTGCCAGCAGCTTACTGACAGGGTTGAGCAATCAGCCCCAGCATTTT. This translates into CASSLLTGLSNQPQHF.

V gene TRBV10-2 combines with J gene TRBJ2-2; 12 bases match TRBD2. The CDR3 is 16 residues long. CDR1 and CDR2 from the germline V gene are WSHSY and SAAADI. Trimming removed 6 bases from V and 6 bases from J; junction bases left unmatched: 8. The CDR3 nucleotides read TGCGCCAGCAGCCCAGGGCTAGCGGGAGGGTCCGGGGAGCTGTTTTTT. This translates into CASSPGLAGGSGELFF.

This clone was detected a few times. This chain connects TRBV18 to TRBJ1-1, with TRBD1 identical over 8 bases. The germline V gene encodes CDR1 KGHSH and CDR2 LQKENI. CDR3 length equals 14 residues. V shed 2 bases, J shed 1 base, and the junction held 0 bases outside the gene matches. CDR3 bases: TGTGCCAGCTCACCAGGGACAGGGAACACTGAAGCTTTCTTT. Its translation: CASSPGTGNTEAFF.

V is TRBV28 and J is TRBJ1-1; 12 positions agree with TRBD1. CDR1 is MDHEN and CDR2 is SYDVKM in the germline V gene. Losses at the gene ends were 4 bases for V and 1 base for J; bases not matched to a gene: 7. The length of the CDR3 is 17 residues. The CDR3 here is CASSSRDRGLTNTEAFF. CDR3 in DNA: TGTGCCAGCAGTTCTCGGGACAGGGGGCTAACGAACACTGAAGCTTTCTTT.

The rearrangement uses TRBV29-1 and TRBJ1-1; 8 nucleotides agree with TRBD1. The CDR3 loop spans 13 amino acids. Germline-derived CDR1 and CDR2 are SQVTM and ANQGSEA. V was pared by 6 bases and J by 1 base, with 4 bases of the junction left unmatched. CDR3 loop: CSVRQGRNTEAFF. The CDR3 coding sequence is TGCAGCGTAAGACAGGGGAGGAACACTGAAGCTTTCTTT.

V gene TRBV24-1 combines with J gene TRBJ2-6, with 10 bases matching TRBD2. The CDR3 has 18 residues. Germline CDR1 and CDR2: KGHDR and SFDVKD. The trim removed 5 bases at V and 4 bases at J, leaving 10 bases unmatched. CDR3 loop: CATSAGKRGGDGANVLTF. CDR3 DNA: TGTGCCACCAGTGCGGGCAAGCGGGGGGGCGACGGGGCCAACGTCCTGACTTTC.

The chain joins TRBV27 to TRBJ1-1; 7 bases line up with TRBD1. Germline lookup yields CDR1 MNHEY and CDR2 SMNVEV (reference sequence). The CDR3 is 13 residues long. Trimming at V came to 3 bases and at J to 6 bases, leaving 4 bases not matched to a gene. CDR3 DNA: TGTGCCAGCAGTTTTGGCAGGGGGGCTGAAGCTTTCTTT. Residues: CASSFGRGAEAFF.

This chain links TRBV11-2 with TRBJ2-3; 9 nucleotides match TRBD2. The CDR3 is 16 residues long. The germline V gene has CDR1 SGHAT and CDR2 FQNNGV. Unmatched junction bases numbered 7, after V lost 1 base and J lost 5 bases. CDR3 loop: CASSLAGGRALDTQYF. The CDR3, as DNA: TGTGCCAGCAGCTTAGCGGGCGGGAGGGCCTTAGATACGCAGTATTTT.

V and J are TRBV5-1 and TRBJ2-7; D is uncertain. The CDR3 extends over 13 amino acids. Between the trimmed V and J ends, which lost 1 base and 6 bases, there was a span of 11 bases. Germline-derived CDR1 and CDR2 are SGHRS and YFSETQ. As DNA, the CDR3 is TGCGCCAGCAGCTTGAACGACAATTCCGAGCAGTACTTC. Protein: CASSLNDNSEQYF.

The CDR3: CASSEGTSGRDEQFF. CDR3 DNA sequence: TGTGCCAGCAGTGAAGGGACTAGCGGGAGGGATGAGCAGTTCTTC. The chain links TRBV2 to TRBJ2-1; 15 positions agree with TRBD2. Losses at the gene ends were 1 base for V and 8 bases for J; bases not matched to a gene: 0. The CDR3 covers 15 residues. CDR1 and CDR2 (germline): SNHLY, FYNNEI.

The CDR3 sequence is CASSIDSLSNYGYTF. CDR3 coding DNA: TGTGCCAGTAGTATAGACAGTCTCTCTAACTATGGCTACACCTTC. The chain uses TRBV19 and TRBJ1-2; D gene ambiguous. Germline values: CDR1 LNHDA, CDR2 SQIVND (reference sequence). Deletions cut 0 bases from V and 0 bases from J, with 8 bases between. This CDR3 comprises 15 residues.

The V gene is TRBV7-2, the J gene TRBJ1-1; D perhaps matches TRBD1 (5 bases). Per the germline V gene, CDR1 is SGHTA and CDR2 is FQGNSA. V was cut by 1 base and J by 6 bases, with 9 bases left in between. The CDR3 extends over 13 amino acids. The CDR3 DNA reads TGTGCCAGCAGCTTAGTTGGAGGGGCTGAAGCTTTCTTT. Its protein product is CASSLVGGAEAFF. Supplemented by reference TRBV7-2 and TRBJ1-1, the full variable domain reads GAGVSQSPSNKVTEKGKDVELRCDPISGHTALYWYRQSLGQGLEFLIYFQGNSAPDKSGLPSDRFSAERTGGSVSTLTIQRTQQEDSAVYLCASSLVGGAEAFFGQGTRLTVV.

The CDR3 is CASTSSTGAKGYTF. CDR3 bases: TGTGCCAGCACCTCTTCGACAGGGGCTAAGGGCTACACCTTC. The chain links TRBV3-1 (or the pseudogene TRBV3-2) to TRBJ1-2; 8 positions match TRBD1. Germline assignment: CDR1 LGHDT and CDR2 YNNKEL (reference sequence). The CDR3 covers 14 residues. J was trimmed by 8 bases and V by 7 bases; bases with no gene match: 12.

This clone was recorded many times. The chain joins TRBV3-1 (or the pseudogene TRBV3-2) to TRBJ1-2, with unresolved D. Germline loops: CDR1 LGHDT, CDR2 YNNKEL (reference sequence). The CDR3 contains 14 residues. V was clipped by 3 bases and J by 4 bases, with 12 bases between them. Here the CDR3 DNA reads TGTGCCAGCAGCCAGGGCGACCTAGCCTATGGCTACACCTTC. Its protein product is CASSQGDLAYGYTF.